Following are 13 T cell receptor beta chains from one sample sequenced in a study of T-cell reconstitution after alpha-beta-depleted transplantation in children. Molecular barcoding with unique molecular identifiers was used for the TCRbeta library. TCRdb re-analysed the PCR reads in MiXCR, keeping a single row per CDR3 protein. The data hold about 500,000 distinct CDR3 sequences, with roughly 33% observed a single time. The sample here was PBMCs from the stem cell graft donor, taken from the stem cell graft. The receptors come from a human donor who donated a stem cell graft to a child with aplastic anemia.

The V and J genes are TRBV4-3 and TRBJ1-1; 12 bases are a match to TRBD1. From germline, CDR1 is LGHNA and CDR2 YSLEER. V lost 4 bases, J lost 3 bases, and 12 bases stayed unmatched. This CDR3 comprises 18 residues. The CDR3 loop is CASSLQLRDRGLDTEAFF. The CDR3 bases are TGCGCCAGCAGCCTACAACTCCGGGACAGGGGGCTGGACACTGAAGCTTTCTTT.

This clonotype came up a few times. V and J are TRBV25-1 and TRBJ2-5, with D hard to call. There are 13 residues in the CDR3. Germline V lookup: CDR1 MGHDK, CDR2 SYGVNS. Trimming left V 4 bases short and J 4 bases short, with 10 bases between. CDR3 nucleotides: TGTGCCAGCAGTGCCCTAAGGGTAGAGACCCAGTACTTC. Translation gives CASSALRVETQYF.

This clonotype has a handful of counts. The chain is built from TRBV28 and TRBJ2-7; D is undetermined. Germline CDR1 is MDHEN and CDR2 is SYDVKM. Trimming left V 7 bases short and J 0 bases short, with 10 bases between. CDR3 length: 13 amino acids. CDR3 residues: CASTLPSSYEQYF. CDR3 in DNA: TGTGCCAGCACCCTGCCGAGCTCCTACGAGCAGTACTTC.

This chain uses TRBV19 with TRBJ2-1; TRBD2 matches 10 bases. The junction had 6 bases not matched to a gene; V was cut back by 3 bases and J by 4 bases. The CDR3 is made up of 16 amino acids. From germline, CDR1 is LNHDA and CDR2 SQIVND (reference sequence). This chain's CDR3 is CASSMVLAGLYNEQFF. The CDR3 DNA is TGTGCCAGTAGTATGGTACTAGCGGGATTATACAATGAGCAGTTCTTC.

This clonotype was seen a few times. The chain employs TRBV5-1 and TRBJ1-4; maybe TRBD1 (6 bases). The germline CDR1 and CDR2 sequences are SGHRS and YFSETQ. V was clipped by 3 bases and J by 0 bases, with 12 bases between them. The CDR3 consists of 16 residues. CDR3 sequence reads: CASSWKTGATNEKLFF. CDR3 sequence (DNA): TGCGCCAGCAGCTGGAAGACAGGTGCAACTAATGAAAAACTGTTTTTT.

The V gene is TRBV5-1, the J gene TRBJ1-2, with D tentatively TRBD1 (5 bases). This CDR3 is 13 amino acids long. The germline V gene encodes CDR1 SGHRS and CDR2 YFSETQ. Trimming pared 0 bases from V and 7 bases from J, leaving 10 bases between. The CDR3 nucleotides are TGCGCCAGCAGCTTGGACGTCAGGGCTGGCTACACCTTC. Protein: CASSLDVRAGYTF.

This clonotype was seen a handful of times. Here the CDR3 reads CAISVHFYEQYF. The CDR3 coding sequence is TGTGCCATCAGTGTTCACTTCTACGAGCAGTACTTC. The chain joins TRBV10-3 to TRBJ2-7; D call uncertain. With 4 bases removed from V and 3 bases from J, the gap between germline ends came to 7 bases. Per germline, CDR1 ENHRY and CDR2 SYGVKD. This CDR3 is built from 12 residues.

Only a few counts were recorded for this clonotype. CDR3 nucleotides: TGCAGTGCTACGGGGTTGGAGGGCAATCAGCCCCAGCATTTT. It yields the protein CSATGLEGNQPQHF. This chain links TRBV20-1 with TRBJ1-5; no definite D call. This CDR3 comprises 14 residues. Germline assignment: CDR1 DFQATT and CDR2 SNEGSKA (reference sequence). The germline V and J ends were trimmed by 4 bases and 2 bases, with 12 bases remaining between them.

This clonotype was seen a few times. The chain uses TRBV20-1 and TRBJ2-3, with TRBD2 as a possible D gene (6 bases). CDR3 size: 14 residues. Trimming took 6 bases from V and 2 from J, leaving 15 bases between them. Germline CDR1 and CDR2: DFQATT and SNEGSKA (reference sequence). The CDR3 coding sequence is TGCAGTGCGCACGGGACTCTAGACACAGATACGCAGTATTTT. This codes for CSAHGTLDTDTQYF.

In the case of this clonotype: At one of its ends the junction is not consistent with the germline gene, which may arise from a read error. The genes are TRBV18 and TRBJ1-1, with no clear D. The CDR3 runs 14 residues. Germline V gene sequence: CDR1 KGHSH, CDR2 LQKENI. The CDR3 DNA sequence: TGTGCCAGCTCACCTACTGCGGTGAACGCTGAAGCTTTCTTT. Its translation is CASSPTAVNAEAFF.

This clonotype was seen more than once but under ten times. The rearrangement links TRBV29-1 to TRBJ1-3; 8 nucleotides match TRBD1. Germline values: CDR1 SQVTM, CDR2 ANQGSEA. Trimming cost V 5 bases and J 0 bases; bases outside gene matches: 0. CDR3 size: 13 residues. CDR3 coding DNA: TGCAGCGTTACAGGGGGCTCTGGAAACACCATATATTTT. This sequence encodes CSVTGGSGNTIYF.

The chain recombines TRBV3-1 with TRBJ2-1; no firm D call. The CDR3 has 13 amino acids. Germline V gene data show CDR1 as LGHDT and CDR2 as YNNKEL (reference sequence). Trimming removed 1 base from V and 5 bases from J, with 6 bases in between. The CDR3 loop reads CASSQVADNEQFF. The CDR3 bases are TGTGCCAGCAGCCAAGTGGCAGACAATGAGCAGTTCTTC.

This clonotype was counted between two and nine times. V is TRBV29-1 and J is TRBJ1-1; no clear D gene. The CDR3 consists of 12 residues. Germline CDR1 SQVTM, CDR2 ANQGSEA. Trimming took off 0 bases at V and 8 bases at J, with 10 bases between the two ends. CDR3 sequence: CSVEDRRSEAFF. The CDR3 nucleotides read TGCAGCGTTGAAGATCGCAGGTCCGAAGCTTTCTTT.